This T cell receptor beta chain stems from a study of graft-versus-host responses after intestinal transplantation. Study overall: Transplants given to recipients were multivisceral, liver-intestinal, or isolated intestinal. Every recipient underwent anti-thymocyte globulin induction, then tacrolimus and steroids for roughly three years.

As to this clone: Its antigen is not known.

The assay was immunoSEQ multiplex PCR, and TCRdb's table has in-frame clones only and misses some. The sample yields tens of thousands of clones, about 87% seen once. The study, taken as a whole, reports: Marrow from the recipient contained GvH clones, some of which had appeared first in ileum or blood.

The germline V gene has CDR1 SNHLY and CDR2 FYNNEI. This CDR3 region has 16 residues. V lost 3 bases and J lost 0, with 12 bases in between. The sequences come from PBMCs, collected 26 days after transplant. This TCR was recovered from a human patient who received an intestinal transplant, so some T cells may come from the graft donor. The gene calls are TRBV2 and TRBJ1-5; D gene unclear. DNA of the CDR3: TGTGCCAGCAGTGACCCAAGAGTTATTAGCAATCAGCCCCAGCATTTT. It translates to CASSDPRVISNQPQHF.